This TCR beta chain was sequenced in a study of OX40 agonist ivuxolimab in advanced cancers. Study conclusions and caveats: Specificity for antigen went undetermined in the expanded peripheral T cells.

Only in-frame clones appear in the TCRdb table, and some are missing; sequencing was by immunoSEQ multiplex PCR. In the table there are about 75,000 clones, about 88% of which are singletons. The CDR3 spans 12 residues. The germline V gene encodes CDR1 LNHDA and CDR2 SQIVND (reference sequence). Trimming left V 7 bases short and J 0 bases short, with 4 bases between. Concerning this clone: Its antigen is undetermined.

Autoimmune disease history or systemic immunosuppression led to patients being barred. This clonotype was sampled from an adult with an advanced solid tumor such as melanoma, head and neck, liver or kidney cancer. The sequences come from CD4+ or CD8+ T cells sorted from blood, collected in a trial of the OX40 agonist ivuxolimab. The V call is TRBV19, the J call TRBJ1-3; D is unclear. In DNA form, the CDR3 reads TGTGCCAGTATCAGCTCTGGAAACACCATATATTTT. Its protein product is CASISSGNTIYF.